The TCR beta chain under discussion was sequenced for a study of T cell responses to AZD1222 COVID-19 vaccine. A word on this clone: The antigen is undetermined.

This CDR3 region has 15 residues. V lost 4 bases to trimming and J lost 6 bases; unmatched junction nucleotides: 8. Germline values: CDR1 SGHNT, CDR2 YYREEE (reference sequence). Study-wide findings and caveats: It was only a handful of AZD1222 recipients who were seropositive at baseline. It was only after the peak T cell response that any repertoires were sampled. Receipt of two AZD1222 doses was followed by a rise in Spike-specific TCR breadth and depth. Donors in the cohort were predominantly white British and more often female, and clonal diversity was possibly underestimated.

Measured with immunoSEQ multiplex PCR; TCRdb has only the in-frame clones, and not every one. The profile shows 50,000 to 85,000 clones, less than 85% of them singletons. The sequence derives from an adult in good health. Here the sequenced sample was peripheral blood, taken on day 0 of MenACWY control vaccination. J is TRBJ2-1 and V is TRBV5-4, with 9 bases identical to TRBD2. The CDR3 nucleotides read TGTGCCAGCAGCCACCAGCTAGCGGGGCCCAATGAGCAGTTCTTC. This encodes CASSHQLAGPNEQFF.